The rows below give T cell receptor beta chains drawn from one sample of a study of early T cells in non-severe SARS-CoV-2 infection. MiXCR, applied by TCRdb to the 5' RACE reads, yields one record per CDR3 protein. Of about 32,000 distinct CDR3 sequences listed, over 9% are singletons. The sequencing sample was made of whole blood. The receptors were gathered from an adult who was a healthcare worker with PCR-confirmed SARS-CoV-2 infection or an uninfected control (not recorded which). Each CDR3 is given with its conserved first and last residue. D genes are given only for firm matches. A clone size is listed for some rows: how often the clone was seen (once, few, many), or a class if it is expanded.

CDR3 length	V gene	J gene	D gene	clone size	CDR3 DNA	CDR3 protein
12	TRBV9	TRBJ2-5	NA	few	TGTGCCAGCAGCGTAGATGTGGGTCCCCAGTACTTC	CASSVDVGPQYF
14	TRBV4-3	TRBJ2-3	NA	medium-sized	TGCGCCAGCAGCCAAGATGGGGGGACAGATACGCAGTATTTT	CASSQDGGTDTQYF
14	TRBV20-1	TRBJ2-2	NA	many	TGCAGTGCCCGAAGGTCCACCTCCACCGGGGAGCTGTTTTTT	CSARRSTSTGELFF
14	TRBV4-3	TRBJ1-1	NA	many	TGCGCCAGCAGCTACCGTGGAGCCACAGATGAAGCTTTCTTT	CASSYRGATDEAFF
11	TRBV20-1	TRBJ1-2	NA	NA	TGCAGTGCTAGTGTTTCGTATGGCTACACCTTC	CSASVSYGYTF
14	TRBV9	TRBJ1-1	NA	many	TGTGCCAGCAGCGAAGACATCATGAACACTGAAGCTTTCTTT	CASSEDIMNTEAFF
15	TRBV29-1	TRBJ2-1	TRBD2	NA	TGCAGCGTCCCCCCTGGGCGGGGGGCCAACAATGAGCAGTTCTTC	CSVPPGRGANNEQFF
14	TRBV11-1	TRBJ2-2	TRBD2	NA	TGTGCCAGCAGCTTCGGGACTAGCACCGGGGAGCTGTTTTTT	CASSFGTSTGELFF
17	TRBV20-1	TRBJ1-5	TRBD1	NA	TGCAGTGCTAGACTGGACAGGGGGCCTAGGAAGTTTCAGCCCCAGCATTTT	CSARLDRGPRKFQPQHF
13	TRBV11-3	TRBJ2-1	NA	NA	TGTGCCAGCAGCTTAGATCTAGCCAATGAGCAGTTCTTC	CASSLDLANEQFF
16	TRBV9	TRBJ2-3	TRBD1	NA	TGTGCCAGCACCCCTTTCCGCGACAGGGGCCCAGATACGCAGTATTTT	CASTPFRDRGPDTQYF
15	TRBV27	TRBJ1-1	TRBD1	many	TGTGCCAGCATCCCCAGGGGGGGCATCGACACTGAAGCTTTCTTT	CASIPRGGIDTEAFF
14	TRBV7-2	TRBJ2-3	NA	many	TGTGCCAGCAGTCAACAGGGCCGCACAGATACGCAGTATTTT	CASSQQGRTDTQYF
18	TRBV29-1	TRBJ2-3	TRBD2	many	TGCAGCGTCGGTAGGATTCCCGTTAGCGGGGTTAGCACAGATACGCAGTATTTT	CSVGRIPVSGVSTDTQYF
14	TRBV7-3	TRBJ2-3	NA	few	TGTGCCAGCAGCCCTCTACACAGCACAGATACGCAGTATTTT	CASSPLHSTDTQYF
13	TRBV7-2	TRBJ2-7	NA	many	TGTGCCAGCAGCCCAGACGGATTCTACGAGCAGTACTTC	CASSPDGFYEQYF
13	TRBV11-3	TRBJ2-1	NA	many	TGTGCCAGCAGCTTAGTGGGTTACAATGAGCAGTTCTTC	CASSLVGYNEQFF
17	TRBV21-1	TRBJ1-2	NA	NA	TGTGCCAGCAGCAAAGCGCTTTGGGACGGCACTAACTATGGCTACACCTTC	CASSKALWDGTNYGYTF
14	TRBV5-1	TRBJ2-1	NA	many	TGCGCCAGCAGCCGGGACATCTCCTACAATGAGCAGTTCTTC	CASSRDISYNEQFF
14	TRBV5-6	TRBJ1-1	NA	many	TGTGCCAGCAGCTTTAGCGCCTCGAACACTGAAGCTTTCTTT	CASSFSASNTEAFF
14	TRBV5-1	TRBJ2-3	NA	NA	TGCGCCAGCAGCCCCGGGACCCAGCAGGATACGCAGTATTTT	CASSPGTQQDTQYF
12	TRBV5-1	TRBJ2-7	NA	NA	TGCGTCAGCAGCTTGGGGTTGGAAGAGCAGTACTTC	CVSSLGLEEQYF
12	TRBV20-1	TRBJ2-7	NA	few	TGCAGTGCCAACTCGGACCGAAACGAGCAGTACTTC	CSANSDRNEQYF
15	TRBV20-1	TRBJ2-1	TRBD2	many	TGCAGTGCTTTTCTGACTAGCGGGGGGGTCAATGAGCAGTTCTTC	CSAFLTSGGVNEQFF
14	TRBV29-1	TRBJ2-7	TRBD2	many	TGCAGCGTTGTTTCTAGCGGGGGGATCTACGAGCAGTACTTC	CSVVSSGGIYEQYF
14	TRBV7-8	TRBJ2-1	NA	many	TGTGCCAGCACCAAACAGTTTGCCGACAATGAGCAGTTCTTC	CASTKQFADNEQFF
14	TRBV29-1	TRBJ2-3	TRBD2	many	TGCAGCGGGACTAGCGGGGGGGCCAGGGATACGCAGTATTTT	CSGTSGGARDTQYF
15	TRBV12-3/TRBV12-4	TRBJ1-5	TRBD1	many	TGTGCCAGCAGTTTCCGGGACAGGGGGGGTCAGCCCCAGCATTTT	CASSFRDRGGQPQHF
16	TRBV19	TRBJ2-3	NA	many	TGTGCCAGTAGTATACGGACACAAACGCTTACAGATACGCAGTATTTT	CASSIRTQTLTDTQYF
14	TRBV5-4	TRBJ2-7	TRBD2	many	TGTGCCAGCAGGGTGACTAGCGGTTCCTACGAGCAGTACTTC	CASRVTSGSYEQYF
15	TRBV12-3/TRBV12-4	TRBJ2-3	NA	few	TGTGCCAGCAGGACCATGCGGGGACCATGGGATACGCAGTATTTT	CASRTMRGPWDTQYF
14	TRBV6-6	TRBJ2-1	NA	many	TGTGCCAGCTTTAGGACCGCCAGCAGAAATGAGCAGTTCTTC	CASFRTASRNEQFF
13	TRBV20-1	TRBJ1-1	NA	many	TGCAGTGCTCCTCCGGCAGGCGGGACTGAAGCTTTCTTT	CSAPPAGGTEAFF
13	TRBV9	TRBJ1-1	NA	many	TGTGCCAGCAGCGTAGGACGGGGGACTGAAGCTTTCTTT	CASSVGRGTEAFF
18	TRBV5-5	TRBJ2-1	TRBD2	many	TGTGCCAGCAGCGCTGGGGTGTTTGGCGGGGGGGCCGTCGATGAGCAGTTCTTC	CASSAGVFGGGAVDEQFF
13	TRBV20-1	TRBJ1-1	NA	NA	TGCAGTGCAGGACACCCGCAGAACACTGAAGCTTTCTTT	CSAGHPQNTEAFF
14	TRBV6-5	TRBJ2-7	NA	many	TGTGCCAGCATGATCAGGGTTCGGTCCTACGAGCAGTACTTC	CASMIRVRSYEQYF
12	TRBV10-3	TRBJ2-5	NA	many	TGTGCCATCAGTGACTCCCCAGAGACCCAGTACTTC	CAISDSPETQYF
12	TRBV11-2	TRBJ2-1	TRBD2	NA	TGTGCCATCAGCCGACCCGGACTAGCGGGGGGGTTC	CAISRPGLAGGF
15	TRBV4-2	TRBJ2-5	NA	many	TGTGCCAGCAGCCTGTCCCGGGCCGCTCAAGAGACCCAGTACTTC	CASSLSRAAQETQYF
13	TRBV12-3/TRBV12-4	TRBJ2-5	TRBD1	many	TGTGCCAGCAGCTGGGACAGGGAAGGGACCCAGTACTTC	CASSWDREGTQYF
16	TRBV24-1	TRBJ1-5	TRBD1	many	TGTGCCACCAGTGACGGGATTAGGGGGCTAAGTCAGCCCCAGCATTTT	CATSDGIRGLSQPQHF
10	TRBV7-2	TRBJ1-1	NA	NA	TGTGCCAGCAGCGGAGGGGTGGCTTTCTTT	CASSGGVAFF
18	TRBV4-3	TRBJ2-7	NA	many	TGCGCCAGCAGCCAAGATTCAACAGGCGGAAGCCAACCCTACGAGCAGTACTTC	CASSQDSTGGSQPYEQYF
12	TRBV5-6	TRBJ1-1	TRBD1	many	TGTGCCAGCAGCACGCAGGGGGTTGAAGCTTTCTTT	CASSTQGVEAFF
16	TRBV19	TRBJ2-7	NA	many	TGTGCCAGTAGAACAGGAGGAGGGTCTACGTCCTACGAGCAGTACTTC	CASRTGGGSTSYEQYF
15	TRBV5-4	TRBJ2-4	TRBD1	few	TGTGCCAGCAGCGTCAGGGGGCCGGGCAAAAACATTCAGTACTTC	CASSVRGPGKNIQYF
15	TRBV7-9	TRBJ2-7	NA	NA	TGTGCCAGCAGCTTAGAAATCATTCCCAACTACGAGCAGTACTTC	CASSLEIIPNYEQYF
15	TRBV24-1	TRBJ2-2	TRBD1	many	TGTGCCACCAGTGATTTCCGACAGGGTACCGGGGAGCTGTTTTTT	CATSDFRQGTGELFF
11	TRBV29-1	TRBJ2-3	NA	NA	TGCAGCGTTGATAGGACGGATACGCAGTATTTT	CSVDRTDTQYF
16	TRBV3-1	TRBJ2-7	NA	many	TGTGCCAGCAGCCAAGTTTGGGCGCGATCTTCCTACGAGCAGTACTTC	CASSQVWARSSYEQYF
17	TRBV25-1	TRBJ2-1	TRBD2	many	TGTGCCAGCAGTCGACAAAGGGGCGGGGGGCAGTACAATGAGCAGTTCTTC	CASSRQRGGGQYNEQFF
13	TRBV7-3	TRBJ1-5	NA	many	TGTGCCAGCAGCTTTGATAGGGGTCAGCCCCAGCATTTT	CASSFDRGQPQHF
12	TRBV6-2/TRBV6-3	TRBJ2-4	TRBD1	many	TGTGCCAGCAGTCACCCGGACAGGGTGGAGTACTTC	CASSHPDRVEYF
13	TRBV7-8	TRBJ2-3	NA	many	TGTGCCAGCAGTTTTACCCTTGGCGAGATGCAGTATTTT	CASSFTLGEMQYF
12	TRBV6-2/TRBV6-3	TRBJ1-1	NA	many	TGTGCCAGCACCGAGATGAACACTGAAGCTTTCTTT	CASTEMNTEAFF
19	TRBV11-2	TRBJ2-3	TRBD1	many	TGTGCCAGCAGCTTTCCGCCGCCTATGGGGCAGGGGGAGCCAGATACGCAGTATTTT	CASSFPPPMGQGEPDTQYF
13	TRBV7-9	TRBJ1-2	NA	many	TGTGCCAGCAGCTTAGAGGGATCTCATGGCTACACCTTC	CASSLEGSHGYTF
17	TRBV29-1	TRBJ1-4	TRBD1	many	TGCAGCGTTAGGGCAAAGTCCCCAGGGGGGATTTATGAAAAACTGTTTTTT	CSVRAKSPGGIYEKLFF